This record concerns one TCR beta chain sequence. Its cognate antigen is unknown. CDR3 length: 16 amino acids. From germline, CDR1 is SGHVS and CDR2 FNYEAQ. The V and J ends lost 5 bases and 0 bases, in that order; junction bases with no gene match: 4. This sample was taken from a study of T-cell reconstitution after alpha-beta-depleted transplantation in children. Using unique molecular identifiers, the investigators prepared the TCRbeta library. TCRdb re-called the PCR reads with MiXCR, one entry per CDR3 protein. Of about 200,000 distinct CDR3 sequences listed, about 6.6% are singletons. The study's findings and limits: At the one-year point after transplant, T-cell counts and TCRbeta diversity were found to come mostly from T cells that had been newly produced.

The specimen comprised PBMCs, sampled before TCRalphabeta/CD19-depleted stem cell transplant. This clonotype was obtained from a boy between 2 and 10 years old with acute lymphoblastic leukemia, due to receive a stem cell transplant. The chain couples TRBV7-6 to TRBJ2-1; TRBD2 matches 10 bases. The CDR3 loop is CASSKSGGASYNEQFF. The CDR3 DNA is TGTGCCAGCAGCAAAAGCGGGGGGGCCTCCTACAATGAGCAGTTCTTC.